These T cell receptor beta chains were read from a single sample in a study of PD-L1 blockade in urothelial cancer. Profiled with immunoSEQ multiplex PCR; TCRdb holds only in-frame clones, not every one. The data hold about 46,000 clones, with roughly 84% observed a single time. The specimen was PBMCs, collected around atezolizumab (anti-PD-L1) treatment. Receptors originate from a man in his forties or fifties with urothelial cancer. The CDR3 runs from the conserved cysteine through the conserved F or W. Fields, in order: clone size, J gene, V gene, D gene, CDR3 protein, CDR3 DNA. A D gene is named only where the DNA matches it firmly. Where a row states a size, it is once, few, many or the class of an expanded clone; other rows omit it.

>NA|TRBJ1-1|TRBV4-1|NA
CASSPRWGEDTEAFF
TGCGCCAGCAGCCCGAGGTGGGGGGAGGACACTGAAGCTTTCTTT
>NA|TRBJ2-3|TRBV7-2|NA
CASSPVLNYGGRKADTQYF
TGTGCCAGCAGCCCGGTGTTGAATTATGGCGGGCGAAAAGCAGATACGCAGTATTTT
>NA|TRBJ2-5|TRBV19|NA
CASSHRLFRGQETQYF
TGTGCCAGTAGCCATAGACTCTTCCGCGGCCAAGAGACCCAGTACTTC
>NA|TRBJ2-7|TRBV5-4|NA
CASSLAGAPIGDEQYF
TGTGCCAGCAGCTTGGCGGGAGCTCCGATCGGGGACGAGCAGTACTTC
>NA|TRBJ2-2|TRBV5-1|TRBD1
CASSSGQGGRAGELFF
TGCGCCAGCAGCTCGGGACAGGGAGGCCGGGCCGGGGAGCTGTTTTTT
>NA|TRBJ2-1|TRBV4-3|TRBD1
CASSQERDRFYNEQFF
TGCGCCAGCAGCCAAGAGAGGGACAGGTTCTACAATGAGCAGTTCTTC
>medium-sized|TRBJ2-1|TRBV6-1|NA
CASTPPASGEQFF
TGTGCCAGCACCCCTCCAGCGTCCGGTGAGCAGTTCTTC
>NA|TRBJ2-5|TRBV6-6|TRBD2
CASRASGEGQETQYF
TGTGCCAGCCGGGCTAGCGGGGAGGGCCAAGAGACCCAGTACTTC
>NA|TRBJ2-7|TRBV27|NA
CASSLLGRGSYEQYF
TGTGCCAGCAGTTTATTGGGGAGAGGATCCTACGAGCAGTACTTC
>NA|TRBJ1-1|TRBV13|NA
CASSLVMNTEAFF
TGTGCCAGCAGCTTAGTTATGAACACTGAAGCTTTCTTT
>once|TRBJ2-1|TRBV30|NA
CAWSVLTSEQFF
TGTGCCTGGAGTGTCTTGACTAGTGAGCAGTTCTTC
>NA|TRBJ2-2|TRBV11-3|NA
CASSRGQSGELFF
TGTGCCAGCAGCCGTGGACAGTCCGGGGAGCTGTTTTTT
>NA|TRBJ2-2|TRBV19|TRBD1
CATNPGQGMGGELFF
TGTGCCACCAATCCGGGACAGGGGATGGGCGGGGAGCTGTTTTTT
>NA|TRBJ2-1|TRBV7-2|NA
CASSLSQKQFF
TGTGCCAGCAGCTTATCTCAGAAGCAGTTCTTC